What follows are 8 T cell receptor beta chains derived from one specimen sequenced in a study of shared clonotypes between healthy human individuals. Sequenced by immunoSEQ multiplex PCR; TCRdb stores in-frame clones only, minus some. This sample carries approximately 1.5 million clones, 95% to 99% of them seen once, and the ten largest clones take about 0.4%. Sequenced input: naive CD4+ T cells sorted from blood. Subset reported: CD45RA+ positively selected. These TCRs come from a man aged 25-40 years in good health.

The rearrangement links TRBV5-1 to TRBJ2-7, with TRBD1 as a possible D gene (5 bases). V lost 6 bases to trimming and J lost 2 bases, with 15 bases between them. Germline CDR1 and CDR2: SGHRS and YFSETQ. The CDR3 loop spans 14 amino acids. The CDR3 DNA follows: TGCGCCAGCACCGGAACAGGCCCTACCTACGAGCAGTACTTC. Protein: CASTGTGPTYEQYF.

J is TRBJ1-1 and V is TRBV4-1, with TRBD1 matching over 7 bases. The CDR3 has 14 amino acids. V dropped 5 bases and J dropped 3; count of bases not matched to a gene: 6. From germline, CDR1 is MGHRA and CDR2 YSYEKL. The CDR3 coding sequence is TGCGCCAGCAGCTCCCCGGGACAGCACACTGAAGCTTTCTTT. Translated: CASSSPGQHTEAFF.

The rearrangement joins TRBV30 to TRBJ2-1; TRBD2 matches 7 bases. Germline-derived CDR1 and CDR2 are GTSNPN and SVGIG (reference sequence). The CDR3 covers 16 residues. Trimming removed 4 bases from V and 2 bases from J; junction bases left unmatched: 11. In DNA form, the CDR3 reads TGTGCCTGGATTCGGGGTGGGAGGGTACCCTACAATGAGCAGTTCTTC. It encodes CAWIRGGRVPYNEQFF.

This clone was seen only once. The genes are TRBV9 and TRBJ2-2; possibly TRBD2 for D (5 bases). The V gene's germline CDR1 is SGDLS and CDR2 YYNGEE. This CDR3 is built from 14 residues. Trimming stripped 4 bases from V and 6 bases from J, with 13 bases between. For the CDR3, the DNA is TGTGCCAGCAGCAGAGCCCCCGGGGCCGGGGAGCTGTTTTTT. Its protein is CASSRAPGAGELFF.

The chain is built from TRBV27 and TRBJ1-1; 8 bases match TRBD1. This CDR3 has 18 residues. The V and J ends lost 0 bases and 1 base, in that order; junction bases with no gene match: 10. Germline V gene lookup returns CDR1 MNHEY and CDR2 SMNVEV (reference sequence). The CDR3 DNA is TGTGCCAGCAGTTTATCGTCCCCGGGACAGGTGCCGAACACTGAAGCTTTCTTT. Translation gives CASSLSSPGQVPNTEAFF.

The chain links TRBV7-9 to TRBJ2-7; D might be TRBD2 (6 bases). The CDR3 runs to 14 residues. Germline loops: CDR1 SEHNR, CDR2 FQNEAQ (reference sequence). The V and J ends lost 3 bases and 4 bases respectively, with 13 bases between them. The CDR3 nucleotides are TGTGCCAGCAGCTTGACGGGAGCGGAATACGAGCAGTACTTC. Translation gives CASSLTGAEYEQYF.

This clone has just one count. The rearrangement links TRBV6-1 to TRBJ2-1; 14 nucleotides match TRBD2. This CDR3 spans 17 amino acids. Looked up from germline, CDR1 is MNHNS and CDR2 is SASEGT. V was clipped by 4 bases and J by 7 bases; unmatched bases: 9. CDR3 bases: TGTGCCAGCAGTGCTTTTGGACTAGCGGGAGGAGGGAATGAGCAGTTCTTC. Protein sequence: CASSAFGLAGGGNEQFF.

The rearrangement joins TRBV5-6 to TRBJ1-4; D unclear. Germline V CDR1 and CDR2: SGHDT, YYEEEE. The CDR3 spans 16 residues. V was pared by 1 base and J by 4 bases, with 14 bases between. CDR3 sequence (DNA): TGTGCCAGCAGCTTGTCGTATAGGCCGCTTAATGAAAAACTGTTTTTT. Translating it yields CASSLSYRPLNEKLFF.